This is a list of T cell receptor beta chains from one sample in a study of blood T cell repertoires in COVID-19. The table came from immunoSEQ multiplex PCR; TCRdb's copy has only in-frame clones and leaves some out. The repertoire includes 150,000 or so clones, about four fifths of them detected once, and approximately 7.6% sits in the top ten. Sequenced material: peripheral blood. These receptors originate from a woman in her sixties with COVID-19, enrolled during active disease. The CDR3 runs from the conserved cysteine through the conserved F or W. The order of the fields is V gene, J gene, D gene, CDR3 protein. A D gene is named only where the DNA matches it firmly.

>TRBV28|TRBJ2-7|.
CASSSPSPGGAGQYEQYF
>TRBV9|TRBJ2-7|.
CASSVAPDTYYEQYF
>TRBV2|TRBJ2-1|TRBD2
CASSPISGRASEQFF
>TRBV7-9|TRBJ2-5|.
CAGTRDGSSKETQYF
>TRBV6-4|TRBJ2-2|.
CASAPTSTGELFF
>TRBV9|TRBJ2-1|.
CASSVSPTGWSSYNEQFF
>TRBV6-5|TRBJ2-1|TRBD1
CASSSGQGARMQFF
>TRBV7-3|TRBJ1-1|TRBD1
CASSSDRQRGPPEAFF
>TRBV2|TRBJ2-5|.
CASLRGNQETQYF
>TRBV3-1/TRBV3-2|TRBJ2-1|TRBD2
CASSQVLAGGNEQFF
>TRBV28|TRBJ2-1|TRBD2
CASLHGGLGPREQFF
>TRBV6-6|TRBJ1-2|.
CASSPGGRVYGYTF
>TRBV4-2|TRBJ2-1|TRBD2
CASSQDWASGRKVDYNEQFF
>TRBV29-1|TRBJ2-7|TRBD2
CSVTSSSYEQYF
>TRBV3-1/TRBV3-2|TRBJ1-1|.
CASSQLFNTEAFF
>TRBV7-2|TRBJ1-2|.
CASSLVGQGSGYTF
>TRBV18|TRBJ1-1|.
CASSPSGDSNTEAFF
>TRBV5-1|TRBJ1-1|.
CASSLGSPDEAFF
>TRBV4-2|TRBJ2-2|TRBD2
CASSREPGGETGELFF
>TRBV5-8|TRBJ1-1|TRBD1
CASSIRDRVSAAFF
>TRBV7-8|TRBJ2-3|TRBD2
CASSLGTSGGSGVDTQYF
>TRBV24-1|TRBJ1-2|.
CATSDWAGASGYTF
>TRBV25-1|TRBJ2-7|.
CASSEDRTYEQYF
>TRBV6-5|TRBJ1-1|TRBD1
CATQGGTEAFF
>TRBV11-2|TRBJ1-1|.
CASSFIATTEAFF
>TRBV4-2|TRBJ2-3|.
CASSQGRGPTDTQYF
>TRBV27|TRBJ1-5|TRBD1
CASSPLPGQSNQPQHF
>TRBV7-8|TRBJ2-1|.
CASSVRSSYNEQFF
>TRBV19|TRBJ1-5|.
CASSSTGNQPQHF
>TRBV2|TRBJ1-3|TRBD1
CASSVGTGGSGNTIYF
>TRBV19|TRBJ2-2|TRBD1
CASTGTGAGELFF
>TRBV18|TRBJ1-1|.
CASSPPVFSGNTEAFF
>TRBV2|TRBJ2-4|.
CASTRAQGTQYF
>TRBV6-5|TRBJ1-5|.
CASSSGTNSNQPQHF
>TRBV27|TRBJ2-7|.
CASSPRQTYEQYF
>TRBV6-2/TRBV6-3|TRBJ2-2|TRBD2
CASSYRLAGWTGELFF
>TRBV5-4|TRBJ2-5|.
CASSLDGETQYF
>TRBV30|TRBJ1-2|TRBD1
CAFNRGRDYGYTF
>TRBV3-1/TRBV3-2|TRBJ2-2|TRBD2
CASSRILAGVGTGELFF
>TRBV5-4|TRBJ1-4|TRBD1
CASSSRTGDNEKLFF
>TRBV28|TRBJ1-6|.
CASSTQTGRVGDSPLHF
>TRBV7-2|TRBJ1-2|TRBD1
CASSYATGSNYGYTF
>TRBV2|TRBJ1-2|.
CASSNRQDRGTYGYTF
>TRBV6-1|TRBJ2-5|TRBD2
CASSEAGLASRETQYF
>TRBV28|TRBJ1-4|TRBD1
CASSSTGVIQEKLFF
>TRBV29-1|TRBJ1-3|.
CSVAGPSGNTIYF
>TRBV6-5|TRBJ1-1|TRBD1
CASSPRTGWTEAFF
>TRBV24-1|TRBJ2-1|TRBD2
CATSDPGTSGRNYNEQFF